The text below deals with one T cell receptor (beta chain). Its target antigen remains unknown. The sample originates from a study of monozygotic twins with inflammatory bowel disease (dated by TCRdb to the late 2010s). A note on the overall study: The full study comprised some 30 monozygotic twin pairs: nine German pairs (four IBD-concordant, five IBD-discordant) and 19 IBD-discordant Danish pairs. Each individual had, on average, about 151 000 unique TCRalpha sequences and 181 000 unique TCRbeta sequences available for analysis. The search for disease-associated traits relied mainly on comparing IBD patients with their genetically identical healthy co-twins within discordant pairs.

The CDR3 goes from the cysteine to the phenylalanine over 17 residues. Only the protein is available. CDR1 and CDR2, looked up from the germline V gene, are MDHEN and SYDVKM. From each donor, a 2.5 ml peripheral blood sample was drawn into PAXgene tubes and stored at -80 degrees C. Without T cell sorting, total RNA was isolated from whole blood using the PAXgene blood miRNA kit on an automated QIAcube. Peripheral blood from monozygotic twin pairs who were concordant or discordant for inflammatory bowel disease underwent deep TCRalpha and TCRbeta repertoire profiling using unique molecular barcoding. Smoking habits were recorded for all twin pairs, and individuals were classified as current, former or never smokers. Points the paper makes about the study in general: The analysis was unable to tell apart different T cell subtypes. Differing immunosuppressive treatments among patients may have added background noise and inter-individual variability to the repertoires. Concordant and discordant twins showed no difference in repertoire similarity, possibly because of limited statistical power. No single strong signal or clonotype linked to IBD turned up in the results, so the idea that one exists was not supported. Compared with healthy twins, IBD patients had fewer clonotypes in common with other individuals, a difference most pronounced in patients showing signs of disease activity. IBD patients had lower TCRbeta repertoire diversity, measured by the inverse Simpson index, than their healthy co-twins.

The library was prepared using 5' RACE. Each TCR library was prepared from about 3.5 ug of total RNA. For each sample, cDNA synthesis with SMARTScribe reverse transcriptase was split into eight separate reactions. During cDNA synthesis, template switching was used to introduce unique molecular identifiers that contained a 6-nucleotide sample barcode. Two nested PCRs of 16 and 9 cycles amplified the TCRalpha and TCRbeta cDNA, and bead purification followed each PCR. Before amplification, cDNA was treated with uracil DNA-glycosylase and purified using the QIAquick PCR purification kit. In the second PCR, Illumina TruSeq-compatible adapters and sample-specific barcodes were added. Library quality and concentration were checked on TapeStation and Qubit, and libraries were pooled at approximately 4.7 ng each. Sequencing of pooled libraries was carried out on an Illumina HiSeq2500 single-index Rapid Run using 2 x 100 bp reads and custom sequencing primers. On the study's bioinformatics: MiGEC version 1.2.6 was used for UMI-based consensus assembly, which corrected PCR and sequencing errors. MiXCR version 2.1.1 was used for V(D)J alignment, clonotype assembly and CDR3 extraction. To normalise gene usage, clonotype sharing and MAIT/NKT TCR abundance, the top 1000, 10 000 and 20 000 clonotypes in each sample were analysed. Diversity was computed as the inverse Simpson index with the vegan R package after downsampling to 27 000 UMIs. Paired Mann-Whitney U tests were applied to discordant twin pairs, with Benjamini-Hochberg correction for multiple testing. After reprocessing by TCRdb, each CDR3 protein sequence is one entry, and no DNA is given. The V and J calls follow TCRdb's processing rather than the paper's. This sample's table contains approximately 160,000 distinct CDR3 sequences. 6.5% to 9% of the sample lies in the top ten.

The specimen was blood. The receptor was isolated from a human donor with ulcerative colitis or Crohn's disease, or a healthy co-twin of an affected twin (not recorded which). The chain uses TRBV28 and TRBJ2-1; with no DNA, the TCRdb D assignment of TRBD2 cannot be verified. The CDR3 has the sequence CASSLPSSGRVGNEQFF. The full variable domain, completed from the reference TRBV28 and TRBJ2-1 proteins outside the CDR3, reads DVKVTQSSRYLVKRTGEKVFLECVQDMDHENMFWYRQDPGLGLRLIYFSYDVKMKEKGDIPEGYSVSREKKERFSLILESASTNQTSMYLCASSLPSSGRVGNEQFFGPGTRLTVL.